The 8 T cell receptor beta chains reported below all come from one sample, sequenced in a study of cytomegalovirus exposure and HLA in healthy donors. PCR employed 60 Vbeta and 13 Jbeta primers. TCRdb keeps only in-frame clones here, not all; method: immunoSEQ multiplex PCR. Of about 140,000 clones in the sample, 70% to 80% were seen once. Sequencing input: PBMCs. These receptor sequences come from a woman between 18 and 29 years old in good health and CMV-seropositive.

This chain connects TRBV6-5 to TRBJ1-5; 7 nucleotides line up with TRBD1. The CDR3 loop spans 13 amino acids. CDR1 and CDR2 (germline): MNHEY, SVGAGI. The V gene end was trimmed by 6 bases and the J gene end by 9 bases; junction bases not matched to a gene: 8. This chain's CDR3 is CASSRTGAVPQHF. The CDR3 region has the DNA TGTGCCAGCAGCCGAACAGGGGCTGTGCCCCAGCATTTT.

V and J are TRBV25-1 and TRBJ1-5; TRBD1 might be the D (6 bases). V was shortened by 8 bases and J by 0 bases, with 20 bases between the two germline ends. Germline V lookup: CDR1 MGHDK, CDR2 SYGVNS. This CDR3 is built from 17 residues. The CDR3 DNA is TGTGCCAGCGGGTCATATAGGACAGTTCTTAGCAATCAGCCCCAGCATTTT. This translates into CASGSYRTVLSNQPQHF.

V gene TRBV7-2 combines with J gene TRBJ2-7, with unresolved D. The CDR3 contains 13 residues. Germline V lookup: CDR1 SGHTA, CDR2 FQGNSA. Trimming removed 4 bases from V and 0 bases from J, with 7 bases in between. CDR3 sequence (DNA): TGTGCCAGCAGCTCTCCCCTCTCCTACGAGCAGTACTTC. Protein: CASSSPLSYEQYF.

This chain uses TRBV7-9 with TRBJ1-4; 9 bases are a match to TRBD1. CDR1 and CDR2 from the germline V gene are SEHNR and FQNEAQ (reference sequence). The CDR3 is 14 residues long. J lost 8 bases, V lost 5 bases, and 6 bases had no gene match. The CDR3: CASSRDRGMEKLFF. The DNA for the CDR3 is TGTGCCAGCAGCCGCGACAGGGGGATGGAAAAACTGTTTTTT.

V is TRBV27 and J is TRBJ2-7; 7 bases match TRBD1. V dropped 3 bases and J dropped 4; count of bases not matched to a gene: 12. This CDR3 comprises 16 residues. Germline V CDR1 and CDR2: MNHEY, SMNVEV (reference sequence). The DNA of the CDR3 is TGTGCCAGCAGTTTTTCCCAAGGACAGGACCTTTACGAGCAGTACTTC. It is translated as CASSFSQGQDLYEQYF.

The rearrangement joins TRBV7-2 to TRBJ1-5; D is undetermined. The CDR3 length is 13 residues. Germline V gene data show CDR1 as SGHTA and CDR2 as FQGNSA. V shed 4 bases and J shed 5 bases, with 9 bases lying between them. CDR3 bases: TGTGCCAGCAGCTCTGGCTCCCATCAGCCCCAGCATTTT. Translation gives CASSSGSHQPQHF.

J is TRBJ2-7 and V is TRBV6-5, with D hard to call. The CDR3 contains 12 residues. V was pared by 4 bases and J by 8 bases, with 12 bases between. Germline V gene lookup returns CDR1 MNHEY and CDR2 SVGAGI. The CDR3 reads CASSSRFRKQYF. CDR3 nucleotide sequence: TGTGCCAGCAGTTCTAGGTTTCGGAAGCAGTACTTC.

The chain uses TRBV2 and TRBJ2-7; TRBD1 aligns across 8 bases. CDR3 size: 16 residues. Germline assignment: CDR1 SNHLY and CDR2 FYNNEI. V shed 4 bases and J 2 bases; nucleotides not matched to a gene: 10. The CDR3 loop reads CASSAQGDKSAYEQYF. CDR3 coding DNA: TGTGCCAGCAGTGCACAGGGGGATAAATCCGCCTACGAGCAGTACTTC.